The 21 T cell receptor beta chains reported below all come from one sample, sequenced in a study of T cell responses to AZD1222 COVID-19 vaccine. Method: immunoSEQ multiplex PCR; TCRdb's copy keeps in-frame clones and lacks some. The table shows 130,000 or so clones, with 89% occurring only once. This specimen was peripheral blood, taken on day 0 of AZD1222 vaccination. These receptors originate from an adult in good health.

The V gene is TRBV19, the J gene TRBJ1-4; TRBD1 aligns across 9 bases. The germline gives CDR1 LNHDA, CDR2 SQIVND (reference sequence). V trimming: 6 bases; J trimming: 7 bases; junction bases outside the gene matches: 9. The CDR3 covers 15 residues. The CDR3 DNA follows: TGTGCCAGTAGCCCCCCGACAGGGGGAAGTGAAAAACTGTTTTTT. It translates to CASSPPTGGSEKLFF.

The J gene is TRBJ2-1, the V gene TRBV5-4, with 13 bases lining up with TRBD2. Germline trimming cut 6 bases from V and 4 bases from J; bases unmatched to any gene: 10. Germline-derived CDR1 and CDR2 are SGHNT and YYREEE (reference sequence). The CDR3 covers 17 residues. DNA for the CDR3: TGTGCCAGCACCATACCGGGACTAGCGGGGATGTACAATGAGCAGTTCTTC. Translating gives CASTIPGLAGMYNEQFF.

The chain links TRBV5-5 to TRBJ2-6, with 8 bases that match TRBD1. The germline gives CDR1 SGHKS, CDR2 YYEKEE (reference sequence). This CDR3 region has 18 residues. With 2 bases clipped from V and 1 base from J, the junction kept 8 bases outside the gene matches. The CDR3 protein is CASSLGRGLESGANVLTF. The CDR3 DNA follows: TGTGCCAGCAGCTTAGGCAGGGGGCTAGAGTCTGGGGCCAACGTCCTGACTTTC. Looking up the rest from reference TRBV5-5 and TRBJ2-6 gives the full variable domain: DAGVTQSPTHLIKTRGQQVTLRCSPISGHKSVSWYQQVLGQGPQFIFQYYEKEERGRGNFPDRFSARQFPNYSSELNVNALLLGDSALYLCASSLGRGLESGANVLTFGAGSRLTVL.

The chain couples TRBV6-2 or TRBV6-3 to TRBJ1-2; tentatively, D is TRBD1 (6 bases). This CDR3 has 13 amino acids. CDR1 is MNHEY and CDR2 is SVGEGT in the germline V gene. Trimming removed 4 bases from V and 12 bases from J, with 18 bases in between. The CDR3: CASSSQGPYGNTF. The CDR3, as DNA: TGTGCCAGCAGTTCGCAGGGGCCGTACGGGAACACCTTC.

This clone has ten or more counts. The chain recombines TRBV6-1 with TRBJ2-7, with D tentatively TRBD1 (6 bases). CDR3 length: 14 amino acids. The germline V and J ends were trimmed by 0 bases and 0 bases, with 6 bases remaining between them. The germline V gene has CDR1 MNHNS and CDR2 SASEGT. CDR3 region: CASSEADSSYEQYF. In nucleotides, the CDR3 is TGTGCCAGCAGTGAAGCGGACAGCTCCTACGAGCAGTACTTC.

In its sample, this clone was seen once. The chain employs TRBV11-3 and TRBJ2-1; tentative D call: TRBD2 (6 bases). The CDR3 covers 14 residues. Per germline, CDR1 SGHNT and CDR2 YENEEA. With 1 base removed from V and 9 bases from J, the gap between germline ends came to 13 bases. The CDR3 nucleotides read TGTGCCAGCAGCTTAGGAGGAGGGTTCGGTGAGCAGTTCTTC. Translated: CASSLGGGFGEQFF.

This clone has a single count. The CDR3 coding sequence is TGTGCCAGCAGCGTTCCGAGGGTAAATGAAAAACTGTTTTTT. Translated: CASSVPRVNEKLFF. The chain recombines TRBV7-9 with TRBJ1-4; no reliable D call. Trimming took 5 bases from V and 5 from J, leaving 12 bases between them. Germline CDR1 is SEHNR and CDR2 is FQNEAQ (reference sequence). The CDR3 has 14 residues. The entire variable domain, with the rest obtained from reference TRBV7-9 and TRBJ1-4, is as follows: DTGVSQNPRHKITKRGQNVTFRCDPISEHNRLYWYRQTLGQGPEFLTYFQNEAQLEKSRLLSDRFSAERPKGSFSTLEIQRTEQGDSAMYLCASSVPRVNEKLFFGSGTQLSVL.

This clone showed up just once. J is TRBJ2-3 and V is TRBV9, with 8 bases aligning to TRBD1. Germline V gene sequence: CDR1 SGDLS, CDR2 YYNGEE. This CDR3 spans 14 amino acids. The J segment lost 4 bases and the V segment lost 2 bases, leaving 3 bases of the junction unmatched. CDR3 DNA sequence: TGTGCCAGCAGCGTCTCAGGGGGCCCAGATACGCAGTATTTT. It specifies CASSVSGGPDTQYF.

This clone occurred once. The chain combines TRBV27 with TRBJ1-2; D possibly corresponds to TRBD1 (6 bases). V lost 5 bases, J lost 5 bases, and 15 bases lay in between. This CDR3 comprises 14 residues. The V gene's germline CDR1 is MNHEY and CDR2 SMNVEV (reference sequence). The CDR3, as DNA: TGTGCCAGCAGTCCCCAAGGGGGAGGGTATGGCTACACCTTC. It specifies CASSPQGGGYGYTF.

The rearrangement joins TRBV5-6 to TRBJ1-1, with D unclear. Trimming removed 9 bases from V and 3 bases from J, with 12 bases in between. Germline assignment: CDR1 SGHDT and CDR2 YYEEEE. The CDR3 has 12 residues. The CDR3 protein is CATKTRDTEAFF. The CDR3 DNA is TGTGCCACCAAGACTCGGGACACTGAAGCTTTCTTT.

The chain employs TRBV6-2 or TRBV6-3 and TRBJ1-2; 7 bases align to TRBD1. Germline assignment: CDR1 MNHEY and CDR2 SVGEGT. V gave up 2 bases and J gave up 2 bases; unmatched junction bases: 8. The CDR3 covers 16 residues. The CDR3 loop is CASSYPTGLNNYGYTF. The CDR3 bases are TGTGCCAGCAGTTACCCGACAGGGCTCAACAACTATGGCTACACCTTC.

The rearrangement uses TRBV19 and TRBJ2-6; no reliable D call. Germline V gene data show CDR1 as LNHDA and CDR2 as SQIVND (reference sequence). CDR3 length equals 14 residues. V lost 3 bases and J 0 bases, leaving 3 bases between the germline ends. This chain's CDR3 is CASSMDSGANVLTF. CDR3 bases: TGTGCCAGTAGTATGGACTCTGGGGCCAACGTCCTGACTTTC.

The J gene is TRBJ2-5, the V gene TRBV12-5, with a weak D call TRBD2 (7 bases). CDR3 length equals 13 residues. Germline V CDR1 and CDR2: LGHNT, FRNRAP. V was shortened by 4 bases and J by 4 bases, with 10 bases between the two germline ends. CDR3 in amino acids: CASGYREGETQYF. CDR3 coding DNA: TGTGCTAGTGGTTACAGGGAGGGAGAGACCCAGTACTTC.

The genes are TRBV9 and TRBJ1-1, with unresolved D. This CDR3 has 14 amino acids. Germline CDR1 is SGDLS and CDR2 is YYNGEE. Trimming pared 4 bases from V and 3 bases from J, leaving 13 bases between. This CDR3 is CASSSKVADTEAFF. The CDR3 DNA reads TGTGCCAGCAGCTCAAAAGTGGCGGACACTGAAGCTTTCTTT.

The chain couples TRBV5-6 to TRBJ1-1; D not certain. Germline V gene lookup returns CDR1 SGHDT and CDR2 YYEEEE. This CDR3 comprises 12 residues. V gave up 4 bases and J gave up 3 bases, with 7 bases separating them. CDR3 DNA sequence: TGTGCCAGCAGCAGTGGGGACACTGAAGCTTTCTTT. Translated: CASSSGDTEAFF.

The CDR3 DNA sequence: TGTGCCAGCAGTTACCATCCAGGGGGCCCTCCCTACGAGCAGTACTTC. It is translated as CASSYHPGGPPYEQYF. The chain joins TRBV6-5 to TRBJ2-7, with TRBD1 identical over 8 bases. There are 16 residues in the CDR3. V gave up 2 bases and J gave up 2 bases; unmatched junction bases: 8. CDR1 MNHEY and CDR2 SVGAGI come from the germline V gene.

This rearrangement joins TRBV7-2 to TRBJ2-7; no reliable D call. The CDR3 length is 14 residues. In germline, CDR1 is SGHTA, CDR2 FQGNSA. Trimming removed 7 bases at V and 1 base at J, with 14 bases between. The CDR3 DNA reads TGTGCCAGCAACCCCACTACGGAGTCCTACGAGCAGTACTTC. It yields the protein CASNPTTESYEQYF.

J is TRBJ2-1 and V is TRBV29-1; D is undetermined. The V end lost 2 bases, the J end lost 8 bases, and 1 base lay between the germline ends. This CDR3 region has 9 residues. CDR1 is SQVTM, CDR2 ANQGSEA, per germline. Here the CDR3 DNA reads TGCAGCGTTGAATATGAGCAGTTCTTC. Translating it yields CSVEYEQFF.

Only one count was recorded for this clone. This rearrangement joins TRBV4-2 to TRBJ2-1; 8 bases are a match to TRBD2. The CDR3 totals 17 residues. Germline V CDR1 and CDR2: LGHNA, YNFKEQ. Trimming at V came to 1 base and at J to 2 bases, leaving 7 bases not matched to a gene. In nucleotides, the CDR3 is TGTGCCAGCAGCCAAGGGCCGGGGACTAGTACCTACAATGAGCAGTTCTTC. This codes for CASSQGPGTSTYNEQFF.

The CDR3 nucleotides are TGTGCCAGCAGTTCCCGTAGGGCTATGGACTATGGCTACACCTTC. Translating gives CASSSRRAMDYGYTF. This chain connects TRBV28 to TRBJ1-2; D gene ambiguous. The CDR3 totals 15 residues. V was shortened by 4 bases and J by 3 bases, with 15 bases between the two germline ends. Germline V gene data show CDR1 as MDHEN and CDR2 as SYDVKM.

The chain uses TRBV19 and TRBJ2-7; unclear D gene. V lost 5 bases, J lost 2 bases, and 16 bases lay in between. The V gene's germline CDR1 is LNHDA and CDR2 SQIVND (reference sequence). The CDR3 is made up of 15 amino acids. The CDR3 sequence is CASSWTAQATYEQYF. Here the CDR3 DNA reads TGTGCCAGTAGTTGGACGGCCCAAGCGACCTACGAGCAGTACTTC.